Below, 2 T cell receptor beta chains from the same sample are listed, as sequenced in a study of blood T cells in healthy people across ages. Next came a second PCR, run for about 6 to 11 cycles, which used a sample-barcoded 5' primer along with a J-beta primer mix. TCRdb reanalysed the 5' RACE reads using MiXCR and keeps one entry per CDR3 protein. Of around 650,000 distinct CDR3 sequences listed, roughly two fifths are singletons. The material sequenced was blood. These receptors all come from an older man in good health.

The sample holds a few counts of this clonotype. The chain joins TRBV7-9 to TRBJ2-5, with D uncertain. This CDR3 has 12 residues. V dropped 3 bases and J dropped 5 bases, with 7 bases sitting between them. Per the germline V gene, CDR1 is SEHNR and CDR2 is FQNEAQ (reference sequence). CDR3 sequence (DNA): TGTGCCAGCAGCTTTAAGCCGGAGACCCAGTACTTC. It yields the protein CASSFKPETQYF.

The J gene is TRBJ2-7, the V gene TRBV2; 7 bases agree with TRBD1. J was trimmed by 0 bases and V by 11 bases; bases with no gene match: 10. This CDR3 is built from 14 residues. Germline V gene lookup returns CDR1 SNHLY and CDR2 FYNNEI. CDR3 sequence: CASSGTADSYEQYF. The DNA for the CDR3 is TGTGCCTCCTCCGGGACAGCGGACTCCTACGAGCAGTACTTC.